The clone carrying this TCR beta chain has a count of ten or more. Its antigen is undetermined. The CDR3 is 15 amino acids. The J segment lost 10 bases and the V segment lost 5 bases, leaving 9 bases of the junction unmatched. From germline, CDR1 is MNHEY and CDR2 SVGAGI. Time point denoted: patch test 2, 6 weeks after DPC sensitization. Treatment: therapeutic diphenylcyclopropenone sensitization with weekly scalp DPC. What the library attached to individual cDNA molecules were unique molecular identifiers. Each CDR3 protein is one row after TCRdb ran MiXCR on the RACE reads. The table lists hundreds of thousands of distinct CDR3 sequences, 6% to 7% of them singletons, with around 5.8% in the top ten. This sample stems from a study of human T cells and chemical hapten exposure. Study observations and caveats: Patch test score rose with PT1 expanded TCRs, significant at 8, 16, 32, not 4.

This rearrangement joins TRBV6-5 to TRBJ1-6; 9 nucleotides match TRBD1. The specimen comprised whole blood, sampled in connection with sensitization to the hapten diphenylcyclopropenone (DPC). The source is a woman younger than 30 with alopecia areata. Some clones in this sample may be carry-over from other donors' samples. The CDR3 DNA sequence: TGTGCCAGCAGTACCGCGGGACAGGGTGGATCACCCCTCCACTTT. This sequence encodes CASSTAGQGGSPLHF.